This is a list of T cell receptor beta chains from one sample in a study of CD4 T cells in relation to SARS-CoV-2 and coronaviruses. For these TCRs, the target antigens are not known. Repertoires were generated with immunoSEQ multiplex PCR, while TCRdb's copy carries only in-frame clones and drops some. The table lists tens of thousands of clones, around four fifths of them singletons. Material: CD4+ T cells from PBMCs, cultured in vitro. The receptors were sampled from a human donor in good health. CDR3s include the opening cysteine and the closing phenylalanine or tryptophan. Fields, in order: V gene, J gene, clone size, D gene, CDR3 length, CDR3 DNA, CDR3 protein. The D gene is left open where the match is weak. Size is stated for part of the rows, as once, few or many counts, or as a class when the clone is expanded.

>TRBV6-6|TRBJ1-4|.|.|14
TGTGCCAGCAGTCCCGTCCGGGCTAATGAAAAACTGTTTTTT
CASSPVRANEKLFF
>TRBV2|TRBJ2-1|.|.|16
TGTGCCAGCGAGGTCAGTATGGGGGAGTCCTACAATGAGCAGTTCTTC
CASEVSMGESYNEQFF
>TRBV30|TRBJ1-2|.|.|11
TGTGCCTGGAGTGAGGGCCGCCTTGTGGGCTTC
CAWSEGRLVGF
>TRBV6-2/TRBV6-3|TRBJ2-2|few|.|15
TGTGCCAGCAGTTACGGGCAGACTAACACCGGGGAGCTGTTTTTT
CASSYGQTNTGELFF
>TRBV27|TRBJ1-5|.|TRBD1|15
TGTGCCAGCAGTTTTGCGGGACAGACAAATCAGCCCCAGCATTTT
CASSFAGQTNQPQHF
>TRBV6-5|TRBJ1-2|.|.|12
TGTGCCAGCAGAGGGGGATCTTATGGCTACACCTTC
CASRGGSYGYTF
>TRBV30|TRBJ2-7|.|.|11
TGTGCCTGGAGTTACGAGGGAGAGCAGTACTTC
CAWSYEGEQYF
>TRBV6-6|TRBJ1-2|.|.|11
TGTGCCAGCACAGGGCTCGGTGGCTACACCTTC
CASTGLGGYTF
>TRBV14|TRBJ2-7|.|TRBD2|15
TGTGCCAGCAGCCAAGTCGCGGGAGCGGTTGGCGAGCAGTACTTC
CASSQVAGAVGEQYF
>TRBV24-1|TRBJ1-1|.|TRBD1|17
TGTGCCACCAGTGAAAACAGGGGCCGCGGGGTTGTAACTGAAGCTTTCTTT
CATSENRGRGVVTEAFF
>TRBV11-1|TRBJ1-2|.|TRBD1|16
TGTGCCAGCAGCCCCGCCGGGACAGGGATCTTCTATGGCTACACCTTC
CASSPAGTGIFYGYTF
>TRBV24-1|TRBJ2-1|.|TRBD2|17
TGTGCCACCAGTGATCCTAGCCTTAGCGGGAGGGTAAATGAGCAGTTCTTC
CATSDPSLSGRVNEQFF
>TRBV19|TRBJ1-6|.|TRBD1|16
TGTGCCAGTAGTACCCGGACAGGGTACCCTAATTCACCCCTCCACTTT
CASSTRTGYPNSPLHF
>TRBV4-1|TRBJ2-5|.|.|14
TGCGCCAGCAGCCAAGCCCCTAACGTGGAGACCCAGTACTTC
CASSQAPNVETQYF
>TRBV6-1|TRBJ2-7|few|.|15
TGTGCCAGCAGTGACCGTTCACGGACACGATACGAGCAGTACTTC
CASSDRSRTRYEQYF
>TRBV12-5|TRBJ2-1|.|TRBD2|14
TGTGCTAGTGCGGCGGGAGAGGCCTACAATGAGCAGTTCTTC
CASAAGEAYNEQFF
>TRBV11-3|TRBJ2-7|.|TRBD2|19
TGTGCCAGCAGCCAAGGTAGTCTAAGTGCGGGACTAGGTTTCGACGAGCAGTACTTC
CASSQGSLSAGLGFDEQYF
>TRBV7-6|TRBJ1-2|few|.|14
TGTGCCAGCAGCTCTGGACCCGAAGGGCATGGCTACACCTTC
CASSSGPEGHGYTF
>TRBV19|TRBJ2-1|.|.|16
TGTGCCAGTAGTATGACCCCTGCAATCCCTGTAAATGAGCAGTTCTTC
CASSMTPAIPVNEQFF
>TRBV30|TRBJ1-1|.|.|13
TGTGCCTGGAGTGGGCCGCCGAACACTGAAGCTTTCTTT
CAWSGPPNTEAFF
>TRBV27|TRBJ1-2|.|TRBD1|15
TGTGCCAGCAGACGGTGGGGAGGGGGCGAAGATGGCTACACCTTC
CASRRWGGGEDGYTF
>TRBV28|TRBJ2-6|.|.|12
TGTGCCAGCAGTCCCGGGTTAGCAGGCCTGACTTTC
CASSPGLAGLTF
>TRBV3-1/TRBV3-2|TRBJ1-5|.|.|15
TGTGCCAGCAGCCAGTCGTTGGGGAGGGGGCAGCCCCAGCATTTT
CASSQSLGRGQPQHF
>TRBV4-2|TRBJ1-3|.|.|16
TGTGCCAGCAGCCAAGATCTCAAGGGGTCGATGAACACCATATATTTT
CASSQDLKGSMNTIYF
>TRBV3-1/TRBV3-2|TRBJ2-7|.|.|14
TGTGCCAGCAGCCAAGGTGTTGCGTCCTACGAGCAGTACTTC
CASSQGVASYEQYF
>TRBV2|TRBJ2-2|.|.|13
TGTGCCAGCAGTGCACTAGCCGCCGGGGAGCTGTTTTTT
CASSALAAGELFF
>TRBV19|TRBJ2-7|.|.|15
TGTGCCAGTAGTCTCGACAGGTCTAGCTCCTACGAGCAGTACTTC
CASSLDRSSSYEQYF
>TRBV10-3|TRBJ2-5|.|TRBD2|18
TGTGCCATCAGTGAGTCGAGGGGCCGGACTAGCGGCCAAGAGACCCAGTACTTC
CAISESRGRTSGQETQYF
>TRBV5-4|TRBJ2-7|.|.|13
TGTGCCAGCAGCTTGGGGCAGGAAAACCTGCAGTACTTC
CASSLGQENLQYF
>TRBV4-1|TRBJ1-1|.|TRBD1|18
TGCGCCAGCAGCCAAGGGGGACAGGGGAGGAGAATGAACACTGAAGCTTTCTTT
CASSQGGQGRRMNTEAFF
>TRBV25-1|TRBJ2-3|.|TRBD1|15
TGTGCCAGCAGTGAATTTCTAGGGGGCCCCGATACGCAGTATTTT
CASSEFLGGPDTQYF
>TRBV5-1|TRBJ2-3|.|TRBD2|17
TGCGCCAGCAGCTTGGGTCCGGGAGGTCCTGCCGGAGATACGCAGTATTTT
CASSLGPGGPAGDTQYF
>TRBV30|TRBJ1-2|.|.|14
TGTGCCTGGAGGGGCTCAGTGGGTCTGAGTGGCTACACCTTC
CAWRGSVGLSGYTF
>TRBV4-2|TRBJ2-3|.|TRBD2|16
TGTGCCAGCAGCGTGGGACTAGCGGGGGACACAGATACGCAGTATTTT
CASSVGLAGDTDTQYF
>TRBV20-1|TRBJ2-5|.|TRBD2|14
TGCAGTGCTAGTCTAGCGGGACGTAGGGAGACCCAGTACTTC
CSASLAGRRETQYF
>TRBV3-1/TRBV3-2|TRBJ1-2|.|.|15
TGTGCCAGCAGCCAAGTTCCAGGAGGGGACTATGGCTACACCTTC
CASSQVPGGDYGYTF
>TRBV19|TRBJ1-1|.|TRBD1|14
TGTGCCAGTAGTATACACAGGGGGAACACTGAAGCTTTCTTT
CASSIHRGNTEAFF
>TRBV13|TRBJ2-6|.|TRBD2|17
TGTGCCAGCAGCTTGACCGGGACTAGCTCTGGGGCCAACGTCCTGACTTTC
CASSLTGTSSGANVLTF
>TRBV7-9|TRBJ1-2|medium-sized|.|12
TGTGCCAGCAGCCGGGATGACCATGGCTACACCTTC
CASSRDDHGYTF
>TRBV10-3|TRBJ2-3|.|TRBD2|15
TGTGCCATCAGAGGGAAGCGGGAGTCGCCAGATACGCAGTATTTT
CAIRGKRESPDTQYF
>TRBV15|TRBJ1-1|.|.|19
TGTGCCACCAGCAGAGATGGGTCAGGGAGGAAATCGAGAAACACTGAAGCTTTCTTT
CATSRDGSGRKSRNTEAFF
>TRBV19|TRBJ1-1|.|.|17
TGTGCCAGTACCGTGAGGGGGGGTAGTATGTACCACACTGAAGCTTTCTTT
CASTVRGGSMYHTEAFF
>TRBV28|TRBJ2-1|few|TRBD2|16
TGTGCCAGCTGCTCCCGGGACTACCTCTCCTACAATGAGCAGTTCTTC
CASCSRDYLSYNEQFF
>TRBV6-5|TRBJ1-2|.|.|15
TGTGCCAGCAGAAGGAGTTCAGGTCCTGTTTCTGGCTACACCTTC
CASRRSSGPVSGYTF
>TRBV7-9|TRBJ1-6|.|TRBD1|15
TGTGCCAGCAGCGGGCTCGGGACAGGGAATTCACCCCTCCACTTT
CASSGLGTGNSPLHF
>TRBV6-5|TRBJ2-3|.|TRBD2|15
TGTGCCAGCAGCCGACTAGCGGGTTACACAGATACGCAGTATTTT
CASSRLAGYTDTQYF
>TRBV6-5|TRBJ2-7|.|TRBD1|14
TGTGCCAGCAGTTTCGACAGGGTAGCCTACGAGCAGTACTTC
CASSFDRVAYEQYF
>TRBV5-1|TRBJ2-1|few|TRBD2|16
TGCGCCAGCAGCTTGGTTGGGGAGGGCTCCTACAATGAGCAGTTCTTC
CASSLVGEGSYNEQFF
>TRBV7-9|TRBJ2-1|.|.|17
TGTGCCAGCAGCTTAGCGCCTGGGCTAGAAGGCTCCAATGAGCAGTTCTTC
CASSLAPGLEGSNEQFF
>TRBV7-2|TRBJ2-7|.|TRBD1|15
TGTGCCAGCAGCTTAGTCGGGACAGGGGTCTCCGAGCAGTACTTC
CASSLVGTGVSEQYF
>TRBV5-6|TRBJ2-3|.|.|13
TGTGCCAGCAGCTTGTATAGGGCAGATACGCAGTATTTT
CASSLYRADTQYF
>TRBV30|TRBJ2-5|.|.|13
TGTGCCTGGAGTGTCGAGTTTAGGGGAACCCAGTACTTC
CAWSVEFRGTQYF
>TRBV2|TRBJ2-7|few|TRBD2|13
TGTGCCAGCAGAAGGGAGCGGGACTACGAGCAGTACTTC
CASRRERDYEQYF
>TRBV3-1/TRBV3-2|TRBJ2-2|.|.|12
TGTGCCAGCAGCAGGTCGGCCGGGGAGCTGTTTTTT
CASSRSAGELFF
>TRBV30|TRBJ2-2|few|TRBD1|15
TGTGCCTGGAGTACCGGACAGGGTGAAACCGGGGAGCTGTTTTTT
CAWSTGQGETGELFF